This TCR beta chain was retrieved from a study of response to subunit inactivated influenza vaccine listed by TCRdb under 2018. Turning to the overall study: Deep quantitative T cell receptor repertoire profiling was used in the study to track responses to a trivalent subunit inactivated influenza vaccine. On the study overall, not on this receptor specifically: The authors proposed that each seasonal influenza vaccination may bring in only a limited number of new T cells.

With respect to this clonotype: The clone's antigen remains unknown. Base qualities were left out, and no much larger clone turns up one base away.

The time point label corresponds to: more than 40 days after influenza vaccine administration. CDR1 and CDR2 are drawn from the germline V gene: LGHNA, YNFKEQ. Counted from cysteine to phenylalanine, this CDR3 has 17 amino acids. The kept DNA is CDR3 alone, 51 bases in frame from the first base. V sheds 0 bases and J sheds 0 bases, leaving 11 bases between their ends. Preparation of the library involved RT-PCR. Sequenced on an Illumina HiSeq 2500. The public reads were reprocessed in TCRdb via fastp at Q25 and MiXCR, keeping in-frame beta chains. One record per CDR3 amino acid sequence lists the most common genes and DNA. The sample yields about 500,000 distinct CDR3 sequences; approximately 12% were counted once. The ten top clones hold roughly 14% of the sample.

The material sequenced was PBMCs from blood, taken about 6 weeks after vaccination. The chain couples TRBV4-2 to TRBJ2-2, with TRBD1 tentatively as D gene (6 bases match). This sequence was found in a man aged 45 to 65 who received an inactivated influenza vaccine. Donor details come from another sample of the same person, matched by shared clones. This receptor carries the CDR3 CASSQENSGANTGELFF. The DNA sequence is given as TGTGCCAGCAGCCAAGAGAACTCAGGGGCGAACACCGGGGAGCTGTTTTTT.